The 28 T cell receptor beta chains below all came from one sample that was sequenced in a study of blood T cell repertoires in COVID-19. Sequenced by immunoSEQ multiplex PCR; TCRdb stores in-frame clones only, minus some. The sample has roughly 200,000 clones; 60% to 85% are singletons. The sample comprised peripheral blood. Receptors were obtained from a woman in her forties or fifties with active or convalescent COVID-19.

This clone was found a few times. The chain is built from TRBV6-5 and TRBJ1-4; maybe TRBD1 (5 bases). The CDR3 loop spans 14 amino acids. The V end lost 6 bases, the J end lost 4 bases, and 12 bases lay between the germline ends. CDR1 and CDR2 (germline): MNHEY, SVGAGI. The CDR3 is CASRRGEDNEKLFF. Written as DNA, the CDR3 is TGTGCCAGCAGACGGGGGGAGGATAATGAAAAACTGTTTTTT.

This clone was detected only a few times. The chain links TRBV5-5 to TRBJ2-2; 11 positions agree with TRBD2. The CDR3 spans 20 residues. The junction had 12 bases not matched to a gene; V was cut back by 2 bases and J by 0 bases. Germline loops: CDR1 SGHKS, CDR2 YYEKEE (reference sequence). The CDR3 DNA follows: TGTGCCAGCAGCTTCTCCTCTCGACTAGCGGGGTCCACGAACACCGGGGAGCTGTTTTTT. Translating gives CASSFSSRLAGSTNTGELFF.

The sample holds many counts of this clone. The J gene is TRBJ1-2, the V gene TRBV4-3; D call uncertain. The germline V gene has CDR1 LGHNA and CDR2 YSLEER. Trimming took off 1 base at V and 4 bases at J, with 10 bases between the two ends. The CDR3 is 14 amino acids. The CDR3 region has the DNA TGCGCCAGCAGCCAAGTCCAGGCAGGCTATGGCTACACCTTC. This gives the protein CASSQVQAGYGYTF.

The chain combines TRBV30 with TRBJ2-7; tentatively, D is TRBD2 (6 bases). The CDR3 length is 15 residues. Trimming removed 1 base at V and 0 bases at J, with 13 bases between. Per the germline V gene, CDR1 is GTSNPN and CDR2 is SVGIG (reference sequence). Here the CDR3 reads CAWSASSGLSYEQYF. CDR3 coding DNA: TGTGCCTGGAGTGCGAGTAGCGGTCTCTCCTACGAGCAGTACTTC.

The chain uses TRBV9 and TRBJ1-1, with D possibly matching TRBD1 (6 bases). The length of the CDR3 is 13 residues. Trimming cost V 4 bases and J 2 bases, with 9 bases left between them. Germline V gene lookup returns CDR1 SGDLS and CDR2 YYNGEE. As DNA, the CDR3 is TGTGCCAGCAGCACACAGGGAAACACTGAAGCTTTCTTT. It codes for CASSTQGNTEAFF.

The chain is built from TRBV7-3 and TRBJ2-1, with D possibly TRBD2 on 6 matching bases. Germline V gene lookup returns CDR1 SGHTA and CDR2 FQGTGA. The germline V and J ends were trimmed by 2 bases and 4 bases, with 18 bases remaining between them. The CDR3 contains 17 residues. The CDR3 bases are TGTGCCAGCAGCTTACGGGCTCCGGGACTCCTATACAATGAGCAGTTCTTC. The encoded protein is CASSLRAPGLLYNEQFF.

This clone occurred once. The rearrangement links TRBV3-1 (or the pseudogene TRBV3-2) to TRBJ1-6, with D unresolved. The CDR3 covers 15 residues. V gave up 2 bases and J gave up 4 bases, with 9 bases separating them. The germline CDR1 and CDR2 sequences are LGHDT and YNNKEL (reference sequence). The CDR3 sequence is CASSQTAFYNSPLHF. The CDR3 DNA reads as TGTGCCAGCAGCCAAACAGCTTTTTATAATTCACCCCTCCACTTT.

The DNA for the CDR3 is TGTGCCAGCAGCCGAGGGGGGGCGCCCACTGAAGCTTTCTTT. Amino acid sequence: CASSRGGAPTEAFF. J is TRBJ1-1 and V is TRBV28; D may be TRBD1 (6 bases). From germline, CDR1 is MDHEN and CDR2 SYDVKM. The CDR3 runs 14 residues. Deletions cut 6 bases from V and 4 bases from J, with 15 bases between.

The chain carries TRBV19 and TRBJ1-1; D gene uncertain. The germline V and J ends were trimmed by 7 bases and 3 bases, with 18 bases remaining between them. Per germline, CDR1 LNHDA and CDR2 SQIVND (reference sequence). This CDR3 region has 15 residues. The CDR3 DNA reads as TGTGCCAGTACCAGACCCGGGTCCTCGGACACTGAAGCTTTCTTT. This gives the protein CASTRPGSSDTEAFF.

The chain combines TRBV11-2 with TRBJ2-6; D is ambiguous. There are 14 residues in the CDR3. V lost 7 bases and J 0 bases, leaving 7 bases between the germline ends. CDR1 is SGHAT and CDR2 is FQNNGV in the germline V gene. CDR3 amino acids: CASIRSSGANVLTF. CDR3 DNA sequence: TGTGCCAGCATCCGGTCCTCTGGGGCCAACGTCCTGACTTTC.

The J gene is TRBJ2-7, the V gene TRBV6-1, with 9 bases fitting TRBD1. Trimming removed 4 bases from V and 1 base from J; junction bases left unmatched: 2. Looked up from germline, CDR1 is MNHNS and CDR2 is SASEGT. This CDR3 region has 14 residues. The CDR3 region is CASSAGTGSYEQYF. In DNA, the CDR3 is TGTGCCAGCAGTGCCGGGACAGGGTCCTACGAGCAGTACTTC.

The V and J genes are TRBV7-2 and TRBJ2-7; 14 bases match TRBD2. The V gene end was trimmed by 5 bases and the J gene end by 6 bases; junction bases not matched to a gene: 9. This CDR3 has 16 amino acids. Per germline, CDR1 SGHTA and CDR2 FQGNSA. CDR3 residues: CASSQGTSGSQGEQYF. DNA of the CDR3: TGTGCCAGCAGCCAGGGGACTAGCGGGAGTCAGGGCGAGCAGTACTTC.

This clone turned up a few times. The chain links TRBV5-1 to TRBJ2-3; 7 bases align to TRBD1. The germline V gene encodes CDR1 SGHRS and CDR2 YFSETQ. V was pared by 4 bases and J by 2 bases, with 7 bases of the junction left unmatched. CDR3 length equals 15 residues. The chain's CDR3 is CASSLPGGNTDTQYF. DNA of the CDR3: TGCGCCAGCAGCCTGCCAGGGGGAAACACAGATACGCAGTATTTT.

The chain carries TRBV4-2 and TRBJ2-3; 9 bases fit TRBD2. The V and J ends lost 1 base and 2 bases, in that order; junction bases with no gene match: 4. This CDR3 contains 16 residues. Germline-derived CDR1 and CDR2 are LGHNA and YNFKEQ. The CDR3 region is CASSQGLAGSTDTQYF. DNA of the CDR3: TGTGCCAGCAGCCAAGGGCTAGCGGGGTCCACAGATACGCAGTATTTT.

This clone has just a few counts. V gene TRBV20-1 combines with J gene TRBJ1-4; D is undetermined. Trimming took off 3 bases at V and 0 bases at J, with 8 bases between the two ends. The CDR3 loop spans 14 amino acids. Per germline, CDR1 DFQATT and CDR2 SNEGSKA (reference sequence). CDR3 amino acids: CSASRRATNEKLFF. DNA for the CDR3: TGCAGTGCTAGTCGTCGGGCAACTAATGAAAAACTGTTTTTT.

V and J are TRBV7-3 and TRBJ2-2, with TRBD2 matching over 12 bases. V trimming: 5 bases; J trimming: 1 base; junction bases outside the gene matches: 8. Germline V lookup: CDR1 SGHTA, CDR2 FQGTGA. This CDR3 is 18 amino acids long. The CDR3 DNA is TGTGCCAGCAGCACTCGACTAGCGGGGGCCCAGAACACCGGGGAGCTGTTTTTT. Translating it yields CASSTRLAGAQNTGELFF. Using reference TRBV7-3 and TRBJ2-2 for the parts outside the CDR3, the full variable domain is GAGVSQTPSNKVTEKGKYVELRCDPISGHTALYWYRQSLGQGPEFLIYFQGTGAADDSGLPNDRFFAVRPEGSVSTLKIQRTERGDSAVYLCASSTRLAGAQNTGELFFGEGSRLTVL.

This clone occurred a few times. The V gene is TRBV3-1 (or the pseudogene TRBV3-2), the J gene TRBJ1-4; 9 bases match TRBD1. This CDR3 is built from 14 residues. The ends lost 3 bases at V and 10 bases at J; junction bases unmatched: 6. Germline CDR1 and CDR2: LGHDT and YNNKEL (reference sequence). CDR3: CASSQGPTGGKLFF. CDR3 in DNA: TGTGCCAGCAGCCAGGGACCGACAGGGGGAAAACTGTTTTTT.

This clone showed up just a few times. V and J are TRBV5-4 and TRBJ2-1; perhaps TRBD2 as D (6 bases). This CDR3 spans 14 amino acids. With 2 bases removed from V and 5 bases from J, the gap between germline ends came to 11 bases. CDR1 and CDR2 (germline): SGHNT, YYREEE (reference sequence). CDR3 coding DNA: TGTGCCAGCAGCTTAAGGACTACCAACAATGAGCAGTTCTTC. Translation gives CASSLRTTNNEQFF.

V is TRBV19 and J is TRBJ2-1, with D perhaps TRBD1 (6 bases). Between the trimmed V and J ends, which lost 3 bases and 4 bases, there was a span of 13 bases. The CDR3 extends over 15 amino acids. The germline CDR1 and CDR2 sequences are LNHDA and SQIVND (reference sequence). CDR3 amino acids: CASSMGQGGYNEQFF. As DNA, the CDR3 is TGTGCCAGTAGTATGGGACAAGGGGGATACAATGAGCAGTTCTTC.

The rearrangement joins TRBV7-8 to TRBJ1-5; D is uncertain. From germline, CDR1 is SGHVS and CDR2 FQNEAQ. The CDR3 covers 15 residues. Trimming took off 1 base at V and 4 bases at J, with 11 bases between the two ends. The CDR3 reads CASSLDGKRNQPQHF. For the CDR3, the DNA is TGTGCCAGCAGCTTAGATGGTAAGCGGAATCAGCCCCAGCATTTT.

This clone was seen more than once but under ten times. The chain recombines TRBV20-1 with TRBJ2-5; 7 nucleotides align to TRBD2. Germline V gives CDR1 DFQATT, CDR2 SNEGSKA (reference sequence). With V trimmed by 3 bases and J by 1 base, 8 bases remained unmatched. This CDR3 is 15 amino acids long. This chain's CDR3 is CSASLSSGLQETQYF. For the CDR3, the DNA is TGCAGTGCTAGTCTCTCTAGCGGCCTCCAAGAGACCCAGTACTTC.

J is TRBJ2-5 and V is TRBV30; the match to TRBD2 covers 8 bases. Trimming cost V 0 bases and J 0 bases; bases outside gene matches: 6. The length of the CDR3 is 16 residues. CDR1 GTSNPN and CDR2 SVGIG come from the germline V gene (reference sequence). Written as DNA, the CDR3 is TGTGCCTGGAGTGTACCCAGCGGGGGAAACCAAGAGACCCAGTACTTC. Amino acid sequence: CAWSVPSGGNQETQYF.

The rearrangement joins TRBV7-9 to TRBJ2-2, with 10 positions matching TRBD2. The CDR3 loop spans 18 amino acids. Germline-derived CDR1 and CDR2 are SEHNR and FQNEAQ (reference sequence). V gave up 0 bases and J gave up 3 bases; unmatched junction bases: 7. For the CDR3, the DNA is TGTGCCAGCAGCTTAGCGCGGGGGCTAGCGGGAGACACCGGGGAGCTGTTTTTT. This translates into CASSLARGLAGDTGELFF.

The chain has TRBV5-1 and TRBJ2-5; D is perhaps TRBD2 (6 bases). Looked up from germline, CDR1 is SGHRS and CDR2 is YFSETQ. The CDR3 spans 15 residues. V was clipped by 5 bases and J by 2 bases, with 16 bases between them. CDR3 DNA sequence: TGCGCCAGCAGTCTTGGTGGGGGGAGGCAAGAGACCCAGTACTTC. This translates into CASSLGGGRQETQYF.

This clone was counted a single time. This chain links TRBV6-6 with TRBJ2-7; possible D gene TRBD2, 5 bases. The V gene's germline CDR1 is MNHNY and CDR2 SVGAGI (reference sequence). Trimming took 2 bases from V and 2 from J, leaving 10 bases between them. CDR3 length: 14 residues. The CDR3 coding sequence is TGTGCCAGCAGTTACGGGAGTCCTACCTACGAGCAGTACTTC. Its protein product is CASSYGSPTYEQYF.

The chain couples TRBV4-2 to TRBJ2-7; 9 bases match TRBD1. Trimming cost V 1 base and J 4 bases; bases outside gene matches: 5. The germline V gene has CDR1 LGHNA and CDR2 YNFKEQ. The length of the CDR3 is 15 residues. The DNA of the CDR3 is TGTGCCAGCAGCCAAGCCTCCGGGACAGGGTACGAGCAGTACTTC. Translated, it gives CASSQASGTGYEQYF.

This clone was recorded a few times. V is TRBV6-2 or TRBV6-3 and J is TRBJ2-7; 10 bases align to TRBD2. Germline V lookup: CDR1 MNHEY, CDR2 SVGEGT. The J segment lost 0 bases and the V segment lost 6 bases, leaving 5 bases of the junction unmatched. The CDR3 is made up of 15 amino acids. CDR3 in DNA: TGTGCCAGCAGCCCACTAGCGGGGTTCTCCTACGAGCAGTACTTC. Protein sequence: CASSPLAGFSYEQYF.

The sample holds a few counts of this clone. The rearrangement links TRBV28 to TRBJ1-5, with D maybe TRBD1 (5 bases). CDR1 and CDR2 (germline): MDHEN, SYDVKM. Trimming took off 5 bases at V and 5 bases at J, with 7 bases between the two ends. The CDR3 is 12 amino acids. The DNA for the CDR3 is TGTGCCAGCAGTCGCAGGGATCAGCCCCAGCATTTT. Its translation: CASSRRDQPQHF.